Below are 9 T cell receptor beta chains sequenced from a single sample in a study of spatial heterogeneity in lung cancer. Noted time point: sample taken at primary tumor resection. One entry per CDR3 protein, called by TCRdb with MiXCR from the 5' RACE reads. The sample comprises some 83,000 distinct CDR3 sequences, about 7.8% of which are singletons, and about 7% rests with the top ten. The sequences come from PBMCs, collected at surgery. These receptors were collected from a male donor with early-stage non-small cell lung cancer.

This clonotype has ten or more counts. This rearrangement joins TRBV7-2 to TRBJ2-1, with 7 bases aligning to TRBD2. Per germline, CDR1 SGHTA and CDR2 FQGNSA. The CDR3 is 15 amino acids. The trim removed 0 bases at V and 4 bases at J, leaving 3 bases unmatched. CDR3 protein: CASSLALALYNEQFF. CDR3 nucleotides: TGTGCCAGCAGCTTAGCACTAGCGCTATACAATGAGCAGTTCTTC.

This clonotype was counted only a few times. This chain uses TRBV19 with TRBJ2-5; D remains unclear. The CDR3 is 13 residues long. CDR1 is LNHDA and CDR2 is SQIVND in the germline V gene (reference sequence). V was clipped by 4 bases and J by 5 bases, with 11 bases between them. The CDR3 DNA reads TGTGCCAGTAGTAGGGTTACACCCGAGACCCAGTACTTC. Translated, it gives CASSRVTPETQYF.

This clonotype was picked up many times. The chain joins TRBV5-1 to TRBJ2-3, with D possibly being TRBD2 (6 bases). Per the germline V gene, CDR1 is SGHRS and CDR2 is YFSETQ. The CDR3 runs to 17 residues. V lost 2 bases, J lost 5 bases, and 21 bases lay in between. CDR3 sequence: CASSLPAGTPARDTQYF. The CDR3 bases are TGCGCCAGCAGCTTACCAGCGGGCACGCCGGCTAGAGATACGCAGTATTTT.

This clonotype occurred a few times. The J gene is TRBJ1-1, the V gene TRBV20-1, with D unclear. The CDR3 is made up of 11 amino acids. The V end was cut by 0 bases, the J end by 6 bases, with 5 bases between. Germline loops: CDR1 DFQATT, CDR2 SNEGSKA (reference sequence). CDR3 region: CSARDMAEAFF. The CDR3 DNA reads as TGCAGTGCTAGAGATATGGCTGAAGCTTTCTTT.

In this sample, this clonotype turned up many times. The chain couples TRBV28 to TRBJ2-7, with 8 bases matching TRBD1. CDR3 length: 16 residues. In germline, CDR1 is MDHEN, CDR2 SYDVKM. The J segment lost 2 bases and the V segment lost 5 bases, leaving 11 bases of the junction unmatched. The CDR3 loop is CASSPLGTGTTYEQYF. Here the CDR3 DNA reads TGTGCCAGCAGTCCCCTCGGGACAGGTACCACCTACGAGCAGTACTTC.

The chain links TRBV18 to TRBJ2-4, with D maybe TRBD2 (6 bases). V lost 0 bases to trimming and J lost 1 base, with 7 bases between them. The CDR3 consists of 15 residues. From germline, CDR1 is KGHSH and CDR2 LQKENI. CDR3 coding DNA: TGTGCCAGCTCACCACCCGGGGGTGCCAAAAACATTCAGTACTTC. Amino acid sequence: CASSPPGGAKNIQYF.

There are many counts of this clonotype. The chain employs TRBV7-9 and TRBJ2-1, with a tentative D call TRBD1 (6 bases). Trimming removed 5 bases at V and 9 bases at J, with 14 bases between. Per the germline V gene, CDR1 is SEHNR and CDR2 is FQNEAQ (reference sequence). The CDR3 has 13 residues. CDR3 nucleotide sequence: TGTGCCAGCAGCCGTGCAGGGGTGGGTGAGCAGTTCTTC. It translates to CASSRAGVGEQFF.

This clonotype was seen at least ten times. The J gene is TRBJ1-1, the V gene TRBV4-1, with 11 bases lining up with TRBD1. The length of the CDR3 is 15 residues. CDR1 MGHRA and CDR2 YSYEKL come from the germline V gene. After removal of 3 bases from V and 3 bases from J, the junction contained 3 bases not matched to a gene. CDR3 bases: TGCGCCAGCAGCCAGGACAGGGGGCGGTACACTGAAGCTTTCTTT. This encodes CASSQDRGRYTEAFF.

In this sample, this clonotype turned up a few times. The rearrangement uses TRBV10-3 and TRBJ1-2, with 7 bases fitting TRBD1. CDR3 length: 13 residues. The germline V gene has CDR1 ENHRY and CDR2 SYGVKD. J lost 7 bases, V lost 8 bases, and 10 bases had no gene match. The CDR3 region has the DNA TGTGCCATCGGACCGGGACAGCCGTTTGGCTACACCTTC. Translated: CAIGPGQPFGYTF.